This record looks at one T cell receptor (beta chain) sequence and its context. The specificity of this receptor is unknown. Base qualities were left out, and no much larger clone turns up one base away. These data belong to a study of T cell responses to AZD1222 COVID-19 vaccine (dated by TCRdb to about 2021). Regarding the complete study: AZD1222 recipients given second doses at about 4 weeks or at about 12 weeks were pooled, since spike-specific TCR depth and breadth were not found to differ between the two schedules. A total of 230 to 250 trial participants underwent TCR sequencing, of whom 207 had received two doses of AZD1222 and some 25 had received two doses of the MenACWY control vaccine. Enrollment into the trials was organized by age into subgroups of 18-55, 56-69 and 70-plus years, and those subgroups contained roughly 150, 30 and 60 TCR-sequenced participants, respectively. What the study reported, not specific to this receptor: Because no day 14 peak-response samples were available, repertoires were characterized only after the peak T cell response. Only five to seven AZD1222 recipients were SARS-CoV-2 seropositive at baseline, limiting conclusions about previously exposed vaccinees. Participants were mostly white British and included more females than males, and it was suggested by the authors that clonal diversity may have been underestimated. Epitopes outside the regions mutated in the B.1.351 and B.1.1.7 variants were reportedly recognized by nearly half of the unique spike-specific TCRs. Vaccine-associated CD4 TCRs spanned the whole spike protein, with dominant responses in regions 160-218 and 743-854. A significant rise in spike-specific TCR breadth and depth was observed after two AZD1222 doses relative to day 0 and relative to MenACWY recipients. In the small 56-69-year group, the increase in depth fell short of significance, most likely because of low power.

The CDR3 regions of human TCRbeta chains were analyzed by immunosequencing. Regarding the original processing steps: TCRs in the repertoires were matched against a reference library of SARS-CoV-2-specific TCRs that had been generated with the MIRA antigen-specificity platform. Breadth was defined as the fraction of unique TCRs that were SARS-CoV-2-associated. Depth was defined as the fraction of total T cells that were SARS-CoV-2-associated. Using the MIRA data, every spike-specific TCR was mapped to the spike region that the TCR reacted to and assigned to either a CD4 or a CD8 class. Log10-transformed breadth and depth values were compared by one-way ANOVA with Sidak's multiple comparisons tests. TCRdb provides this immuneACCESS table in a form limited to in-frame rearrangements. Some clones are lacking; in checked studies, under half of them reflect an unresolved V gene, and why the rest are absent is not known. The V and J calls and clone size were taken over from that table, and D and trimming were inferred from the DNA. The sample yields 150,000 to 160,000 clones; about 87% were counted once. The ten largest clones add up to 2.5% to 4% of the sample.

The time point label for this specimen denotes: baseline before first vaccination. Samples from vaccinated people were obtained from the UK trials COV001 and COV002, which included a single-blind randomized controlled phase 2/3 trial of AZD1222 (ChAdOx1 nCoV-19) in healthy adults. For TCRbeta chain sequencing, PBMC samples were collected from trial participants at day 0 and at day 28 after the second dose. Sequences SGDLS (CDR1) and YYNGEE (CDR2) are obtained from the germline V gene. Taken from cysteine to phenylalanine, the CDR3 has 15 residues. Just the 45-base CDR3 DNA is kept, in frame starting at base 1. Trimming leaves V shorter by 0 bases and J shorter by 6 bases, with the junction holding 6 bases beyond the gene matches.

The chain couples TRBV9 to TRBJ2-1, with 7 bases in between that match TRBD1. The TCR originated in an adult in good health. The sequencing used peripheral blood, collected on day 0 of AZD1222 vaccination. At the DNA level, the sequence is TGTGCCAGCAGCGTAGAATGGGACAGCGTCAATGAGCAGTTCTTC. The resulting protein is CASSVEWDSVNEQFF.